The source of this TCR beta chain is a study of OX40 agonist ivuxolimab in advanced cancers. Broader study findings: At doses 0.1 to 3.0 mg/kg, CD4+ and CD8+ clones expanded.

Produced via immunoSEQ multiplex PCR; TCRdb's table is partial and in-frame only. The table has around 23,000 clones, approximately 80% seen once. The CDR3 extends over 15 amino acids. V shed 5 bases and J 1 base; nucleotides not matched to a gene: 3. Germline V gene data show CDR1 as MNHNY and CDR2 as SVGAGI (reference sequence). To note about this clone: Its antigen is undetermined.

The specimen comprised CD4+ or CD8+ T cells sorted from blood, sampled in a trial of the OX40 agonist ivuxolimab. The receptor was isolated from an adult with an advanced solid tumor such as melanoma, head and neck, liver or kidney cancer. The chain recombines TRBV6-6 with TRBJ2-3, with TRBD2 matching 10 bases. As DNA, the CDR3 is TGTGCCAGCAGTCACCTAGCGGGGGGCACAGATACGCAGTATTTT. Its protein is CASSHLAGGTDTQYF.